These T cell receptor beta chains were read from a single sample in a study of blood T cell repertoires in COVID-19. The assay was immunoSEQ multiplex PCR, and TCRdb's table has in-frame clones only and misses some. The sample includes roughly 400,000 clones, about 88% of them seen just once. Sequencing was performed on PBMCs or T cells enriched from blood (not recorded which). The receptors originated from a woman under 30 who had been exposed to COVID-19. Each CDR3 is given without its conserved first and last residue. Each record gives: V gene, J gene, CDR3 protein.

TRBV2	TRBJ2-4	ASSVGSGRSKAKNIQY
TRBV7-8	TRBJ1-4	ASSSALGANEKLF
TRBV7-8	TRBJ2-7	ASRQLTSEEQY
TRBV7-2	TRBJ2-3	ASSAPRRGGADTQY
TRBV3-1/TRBV3-2	TRBJ1-2	ASSQEGASYGYT
TRBV6-5	TRBJ2-7	ASKRQGDSYEQY
TRBV5-1	TRBJ2-2	ASSLGGGKIGELF
TRBV24-1	TRBJ1-5	ATSERGTQPQH
TRBV6-2/TRBV6-3	TRBJ2-2	ASSRTGLSNTGELF
TRBV19	TRBJ1-1	ASSPKDRERSEAF
TRBV27	TRBJ2-1	ASNLTHTRVGI
TRBV29-1	TRBJ2-3	SVEGGGSTDTQY
TRBV4-2	TRBJ2-2	ASSPLKILRGPNTGELF
TRBV6-4	TRBJ1-1	ASSPTGNTEAF
TRBV27	TRBJ2-7	ASSLVGTGPYEQY
TRBV7-9	TRBJ1-5	ASSPGTGVLQPQH
TRBV18	TRBJ1-4	ASSPRQAATNEKLF
TRBV18	TRBJ2-2	ASSPPSGNTGELF
TRBV6-4	TRBJ2-1	ASSDSAGYVDEQF
TRBV7-2	TRBJ2-7	ASSLVYEQY
TRBV19	TRBJ2-1	ASSTPGQGLYEQF
TRBV3-1/TRBV3-2	TRBJ2-5	ASSPSVVAGPNQY
TRBV6-6	TRBJ2-2	ASSRHAGGPGELF
TRBV30	TRBJ1-6	AWKIPDRVHSPLH
TRBV2	TRBJ1-1	ASSEISFNTEAF
TRBV28	TRBJ1-1	ASSSLGTGYTEAF
TRBV29-1	TRBJ2-7	SVVQGHEQY
TRBV3-1/TRBV3-2	TRBJ2-1	ASSQVQGVGQF
TRBV30	TRBJ2-7	AWSVRYRGVEQY
TRBV7-9	TRBJ2-1	ASSPNGLLNEQF
TRBV13	TRBJ2-7	ASSHRGAYEQY
TRBV7-8	TRBJ2-5	ASYDRRQETQY
TRBV7-3	TRBJ2-3	ASSLLPSGTDTQY
TRBV2	TRBJ2-3	ASGRVGTDTQY
TRBV28	TRBJ2-1	ATLGGIHEQF
TRBV5-1	TRBJ1-2	ASSLYDRVGGYT
TRBV5-1	TRBJ2-5	ASTRDQETQY
TRBV20-1	TRBJ1-3	SASPWGHSGNTIY
TRBV10-1	TRBJ2-1	ASSRTMGITSVSNNEQF
TRBV4-1	TRBJ2-4	ASSQDFNRELLQNIQY
TRBV7-6	TRBJ1-1	ASSLSGDTEAF
TRBV21-1	TRBJ2-1	ASSNRYNEQF
TRBV4-2	TRBJ2-3	ASSPLGSTDTQY
TRBV2	TRBJ1-3	ASSGQGLSGNTIY
TRBV19	TRBJ2-2	ASYRTGTGNTGELF
TRBV28	TRBJ1-1	ASSHNRDRGHTEAF
TRBV6-2/TRBV6-3	TRBJ2-3	ASSYSGGGIDTQY
TRBV3-1/TRBV3-2	TRBJ2-7	ASSPRTGGSYEQY
TRBV7-2	TRBJ2-7	ASSPQSSYEQY
TRBV19	TRBJ2-1	ASQLMTGPYNEQF
TRBV25-1	TRBJ2-1	ASSGTSGYNEQF
TRBV2	TRBJ2-1	ASSGRELGSYNEQF
TRBV7-4	TRBJ2-5	ASSSGQGQETQY
TRBV19	TRBJ2-5	ASRTSGSRETQY
TRBV4-1	TRBJ1-1	ASSQFGNVGISDTEAF